These 25 T cell receptor beta chains were all obtained from the same sample, sequenced in a study of T cells after yellow fever vaccination (dated by TCRdb to the late 2010s). Reading the label with the study, this specimen's treatment or condition is: live attenuated yellow fever vaccine strain. The method was 5' RACE. Sequenced on an Illumina HiSeq 2500. Clones were called with MiXCR by TCRdb after fastp trimmed the public reads at Q25, and only in-frame beta chains were retained. Records with the same CDR3 protein are collapsed into one entry carrying the most frequent genes and DNA. Present in this sample are around 500,000 distinct CDR3 sequences, around a fifth of which were seen just once. Of the sample, about 16% is held by the ten largest clones. Source: PBMCs, taken 21 days after the first yellow fever vaccination. These receptors all come from a man between 18 and 35 years old who received the YFV17D yellow fever vaccine.

This clonotype was observed many times. The rearrangement uses TRBV9 and TRBJ2-1; 7 bases align to TRBD2. Germline V gene sequence: CDR1 SGDLS, CDR2 YYNGEE. V lost 3 bases, J lost 2 bases, and 5 bases stayed unmatched. There are 15 residues in the CDR3. CDR3 amino acids: CASSAGGGPYNEQFF. Written as DNA, the CDR3 is TGTGCCAGCAGCGCGGGGGGAGGACCCTACAATGAGCAGTTCTTC.

The genes are TRBV20-1 and TRBJ2-5; the match to TRBD2 covers 11 bases. The trim removed 7 bases at V and 5 bases at J, leaving 3 bases unmatched. Germline values: CDR1 DFQATT, CDR2 SNEGSKA (reference sequence). This CDR3 comprises 12 residues. CDR3 DNA: TGCAGTGGTAGCGGGGGGGCCGAGACCCAGTACTTC. Translating it yields CSGSGGAETQYF.

The gene calls are TRBV5-1 and TRBJ2-1; D gene uncertain. Germline V CDR1 and CDR2: SGHRS, YFSETQ. V was cut by 4 bases and J by 10 bases, with 15 bases left in between. This CDR3 spans 13 amino acids. DNA for the CDR3: TGCGCCAGCAGCCCCAACTCCGCCGGGGAGCAGTTCTTC. It is translated as CASSPNSAGEQFF.

This clonotype was found many times. V and J are TRBV5-1 and TRBJ2-1; D may be TRBD1 or TRBD2 (5 bases each). V was shortened by 2 bases and J by 3 bases, with 9 bases between the two germline ends. CDR1 and CDR2 from the germline V gene are SGHRS and YFSETQ. The CDR3 has 14 amino acids. The CDR3 loop reads CASSLGDGYNEQFF. The CDR3 DNA reads as TGCGCCAGCAGCTTAGGGGACGGCTACAATGAGCAGTTCTTC.

This clonotype has just a few counts. J is TRBJ2-3 and V is TRBV5-1; a weak D match, TRBD2 (6 bases). The CDR3 loop spans 15 amino acids. The germline V and J ends were trimmed by 3 bases and 5 bases, with 16 bases remaining between them. CDR1 SGHRS and CDR2 YFSETQ come from the germline V gene. CDR3 sequence: CASSSLTSLGDTQYF. CDR3 sequence (DNA): TGCGCCAGCAGCTCACTGACTAGTTTGGGAGATACGCAGTATTTT.

This clonotype was seen only a few times. This chain links TRBV27 with TRBJ1-2; no clear D gene. CDR1 and CDR2 from the germline V gene are MNHEY and SMNVEV (reference sequence). This CDR3 has 14 residues. Trimming pared 2 bases from V and 5 bases from J, leaving 12 bases between. The CDR3, as DNA: TGTGCCAGCAGTTTAAGGCAGCCTGGGTATGGCTACACCTTC. Protein product: CASSLRQPGYGYTF.

In its sample, this clonotype was seen a few times. The chain has TRBV6-5 and TRBJ1-2; possibly TRBD1 for D (6 bases). The germline CDR1 and CDR2 sequences are MNHEY and SVGAGI. This CDR3 comprises 15 residues. The V end lost 0 bases, the J end lost 1 base, and 9 bases lay between the germline ends. CDR3: CASSYSSGDNYGYTF. CDR3 nucleotides: TGTGCCAGCAGTTACTCGTCAGGGGATAACTATGGCTACACCTTC.

This clonotype has a count of ten or more. The genes are TRBV27 and TRBJ1-6; D is ambiguous. CDR3 length equals 14 residues. The germline V gene encodes CDR1 MNHEY and CDR2 SMNVEV (reference sequence). V gave up 8 bases and J gave up 7 bases, with 15 bases separating them. The CDR3 sequence is CASRRAGLNSPLHF. The CDR3 coding sequence is TGTGCCAGCCGTCGGGCAGGCCTCAATTCACCCCTCCACTTT.

This clonotype turned up a few times. The rearrangement uses TRBV7-2 and TRBJ2-7, with D perhaps assigned TRBD1 or TRBD2 (5 bases each). V lost 2 bases, J lost 5 bases, and 10 bases lay in between. Germline V gives CDR1 SGHTA, CDR2 FQGNSA. This CDR3 spans 13 amino acids. The DNA of the CDR3 is TGTGCCAGCAGCTTACCCGGGACCCACGAGCAGTACTTC. This encodes CASSLPGTHEQYF.

This clonotype showed up just a few times. The rearrangement joins TRBV6-2 or TRBV6-3 to TRBJ2-2, with 8 bases that match TRBD2. J lost 6 bases, V lost 4 bases, and 4 bases had no gene match. This CDR3 is built from 14 residues. CDR1 and CDR2 from the germline V gene are MNHEY and SVGEGT. In DNA form, the CDR3 reads TGTGCCAGCAGTTTACGGGGGGGCGCCGGGGAGCTGTTTTTT. It encodes CASSLRGGAGELFF.

The chain uses TRBV7-2 and TRBJ2-2, with 8 bases that match TRBD2. This CDR3 has 16 amino acids. Germline CDR1 is SGHTA and CDR2 is FQGNSA. The ends lost 2 bases at V and 1 base at J; junction bases unmatched: 3. CDR3 loop: CASSLNAGGNTGELFF. CDR3 coding DNA: TGTGCCAGCAGCTTAAACGCGGGGGGGAACACCGGGGAGCTGTTTTTT.

The chain uses TRBV6-2 or TRBV6-3 and TRBJ2-7, with D unresolved. V shed 8 bases and J shed 2 bases, with 7 bases lying between them. The CDR3 runs to 11 residues. The germline V gene encodes CDR1 MNHEY and CDR2 SVGEGT. The CDR3 sequence: CASAGTYEQYV. The CDR3, as DNA: TGTGCCAGCGCAGGAACCTACGAGCAGTACGTC.

This clonotype showed up just a few times. The rearrangement links TRBV29-1 to TRBJ1-1, with 9 bases identical to TRBD1. The germline V gene has CDR1 SQVTM and CDR2 ANQGSEA. The CDR3 runs to 14 residues. Losses at the gene ends were 4 bases for V and 3 bases for J; bases not matched to a gene: 6. CDR3 nucleotide sequence: TGCAGCGTTGTCGGACAGGGGTTAGACACTGAAGCTTTCTTT. This encodes CSVVGQGLDTEAFF.

This clonotype was detected only a few times. J is TRBJ1-2 and V is TRBV4-1; a possible D gene is TRBD1 (5 bases). CDR1 is MGHRA, CDR2 YSYEKL, per germline. V gave up 1 base and J gave up 0 bases, with 9 bases separating them. The CDR3 runs to 15 residues. CDR3 DNA: TGCGCCAGCAGCCAAGTCCGAGGGGCTAACTATGGCTACACCTTC. Translating gives CASSQVRGANYGYTF.

The table lists this clonotype with a few counts. The chain couples TRBV5-5 to TRBJ1-5; a weak D match, TRBD1 (5 bases). This CDR3 spans 13 amino acids. Germline V CDR1 and CDR2: SGHKS, YYEKEE (reference sequence). Trimming pared 4 bases from V and 10 bases from J, leaving 15 bases between. The CDR3 is CASSSTGQKPQHF. In DNA, the CDR3 is TGTGCCAGCAGCAGCACAGGCCAGAAACCCCAGCATTTT.

This clonotype was picked up a small number of times. V usage is TRBV9 and J usage is TRBJ1-1; no firm D call. This CDR3 comprises 14 residues. The ends were cut back, 0 bases at V and 5 bases at J, with 11 bases in the middle. CDR1 SGDLS and CDR2 YYNGEE come from the germline V gene. DNA for the CDR3: TGTGCCAGCAGCGTAGGGCCGGGTGGGACTGAAGCTTTCTTT. Amino acids: CASSVGPGGTEAFF.

V is TRBV11-2 and J is TRBJ1-2; 8 nucleotides match TRBD1. Germline V gene lookup returns CDR1 SGHAT and CDR2 FQNNGV. This CDR3 region has 13 residues. Trimming removed 5 bases from V and 7 bases from J; junction bases left unmatched: 6. CDR3 loop: CASSQDRGGGYTF. For the CDR3, the DNA is TGTGCCAGCAGCCAAGACAGGGGAGGTGGCTACACCTTC.

This clonotype was detected only a few times. The J gene is TRBJ2-1, the V gene TRBV12-3 or TRBV12-4; TRBD2 matches 7 bases. The CDR3 spans 16 residues. The V gene end was trimmed by 7 bases and the J gene end by 0 bases; junction bases not matched to a gene: 9. CDR3 DNA: TGTGCCAGCATCCCCCCGCGGGGGAGCTCCTACAATGAGCAGTTCTTC. It yields the protein CASIPPRGSSYNEQFF.

The table lists this clonotype with many counts. The rearrangement joins TRBV7-9 to TRBJ2-1; a possible D gene is TRBD1 (6 bases). Trimming left V 4 bases short and J 8 bases short, with 18 bases between. Germline CDR1 and CDR2: SEHNR and FQNEAQ (reference sequence). This CDR3 is built from 15 residues. This chain's CDR3 is CASSWTVSGADEQFF. CDR3 nucleotides: TGTGCCAGCAGCTGGACAGTAAGTGGGGCGGATGAGCAGTTCTTC. The full variable domain, with the rest looked up from reference TRBV7-9 and TRBJ2-1, is DTGVSQNPRHKITKRGQNVTFRCDPISEHNRLYWYRQTLGQGPEFLTYFQNEAQLEKSRLLSDRFSAERPKGSFSTLEIQRTEQGDSAMYLCASSWTVSGADEQFFGPGTRLTVL.

This clonotype was seen many times. CDR3 in amino acids: CASSPGTRAMHEQYV. Here the CDR3 DNA reads TGTGCCAGCAGTCCCGGGACTAGGGCTATGCACGAGCAGTACGTC. This chain joins TRBV5-6 and TRBJ2-7; 8 bases map to TRBD2. Losses at the gene ends were 5 bases for V and 5 bases for J; bases not matched to a gene: 12. This CDR3 is 15 amino acids long. Germline-derived CDR1 and CDR2 are SGHDT and YYEEEE.

J is TRBJ2-3 and V is TRBV7-9; 8 bases map to TRBD2. Losses at the gene ends were 1 base for V and 3 bases for J; bases not matched to a gene: 6. Germline V gene sequence: CDR1 SEHNR, CDR2 FQNEAQ (reference sequence). The CDR3 is 16 residues long. CDR3 nucleotides: TGTGCCAGCAGCTTAGTTCGAGGCGGGGGGACAGATACGCAGTATTTT. As protein: CASSLVRGGGTDTQYF.

CDR3 amino acids: CSARAGTRRNEQFF. The CDR3 DNA is TGCAGTGCTAGAGCCGGGACTAGGAGGAATGAGCAGTTCTTC. The chain employs TRBV20-1 and TRBJ2-1; 8 positions agree with TRBD2. Germline V gives CDR1 DFQATT, CDR2 SNEGSKA (reference sequence). The CDR3 totals 14 residues. V shed 1 base and J 7 bases; nucleotides not matched to a gene: 6.

This clonotype was seen more than once but under ten times. This chain uses TRBV20-1 with TRBJ2-4; TRBD1 or TRBD2 may be the D gene (5 bases each). Germline lookup yields CDR1 DFQATT and CDR2 SNEGSKA (reference sequence). The V gene lost 6 bases and the J gene lost 9 bases, with 12 bases spanning the gap. This CDR3 has 11 amino acids. CDR3: CSALGGGIQYF. The CDR3, as DNA: TGCAGTGCCCTGGGTGGGGGCATTCAGTACTTC.

This clonotype turned up a few times. V gene TRBV4-3 combines with J gene TRBJ2-4; TRBD1 matches at 11 bases. CDR3 length: 17 residues. Germline trimming cut 0 bases from V and 6 bases from J; bases unmatched to any gene: 7. Germline CDR1 reads LGHNA; CDR2 reads YSLEER. This CDR3 reads CASSQDVTGTGGNIQYF. CDR3 nucleotide sequence: TGCGCCAGCAGCCAAGACGTAACCGGGACAGGGGGAAACATTCAGTACTTC.

V gene TRBV29-1 combines with J gene TRBJ1-1, with a tentative D call TRBD1 (6 bases). This CDR3 spans 13 amino acids. V lost 3 bases to trimming and J lost 5 bases, with 13 bases between them. Germline V gene lookup returns CDR1 SQVTM and CDR2 ANQGSEA. The CDR3 DNA reads as TGCAGCGTTGAGATTCTCCAGGGGACTGAAGCTTTCTTT. Translated: CSVEILQGTEAFF.